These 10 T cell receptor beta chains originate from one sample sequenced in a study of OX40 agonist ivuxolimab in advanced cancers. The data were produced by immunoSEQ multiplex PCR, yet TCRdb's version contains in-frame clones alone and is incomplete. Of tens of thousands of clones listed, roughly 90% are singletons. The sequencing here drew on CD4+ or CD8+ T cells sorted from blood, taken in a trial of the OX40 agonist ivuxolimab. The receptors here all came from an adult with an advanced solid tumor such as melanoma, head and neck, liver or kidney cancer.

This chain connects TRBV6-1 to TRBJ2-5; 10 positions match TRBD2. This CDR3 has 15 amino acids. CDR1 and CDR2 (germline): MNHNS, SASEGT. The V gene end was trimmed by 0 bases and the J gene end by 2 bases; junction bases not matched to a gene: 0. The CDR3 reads CASSEALAGQETQYF. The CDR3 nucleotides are TGTGCCAGCAGTGAAGCACTAGCGGGGCAAGAGACCCAGTACTTC.

CDR3 nucleotide sequence: TGCGCCAGCAGCCAGGGAAACTATGGCTACACCTTC. Protein product: CASSQGNYGYTF. This rearrangement joins TRBV4-1 to TRBJ1-2; D call uncertain. Germline V gene sequence: CDR1 MGHRA, CDR2 YSYEKL. Trimming removed 3 bases from V and 2 bases from J, with 4 bases in between. The CDR3 extends over 12 amino acids.

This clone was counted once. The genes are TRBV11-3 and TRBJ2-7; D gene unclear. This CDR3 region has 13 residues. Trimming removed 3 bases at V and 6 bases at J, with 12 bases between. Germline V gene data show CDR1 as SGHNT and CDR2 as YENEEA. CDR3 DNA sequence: TGTGCCAGCAGCTTTGAACGGACGGGCGAGCAGTACTTC. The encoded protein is CASSFERTGEQYF.

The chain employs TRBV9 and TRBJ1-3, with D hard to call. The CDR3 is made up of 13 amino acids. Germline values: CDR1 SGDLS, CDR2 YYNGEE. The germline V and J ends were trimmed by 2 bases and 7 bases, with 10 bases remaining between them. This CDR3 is CASSVGVQNTIYF. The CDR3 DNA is TGTGCCAGCAGCGTTGGGGTCCAGAACACCATATATTTT.

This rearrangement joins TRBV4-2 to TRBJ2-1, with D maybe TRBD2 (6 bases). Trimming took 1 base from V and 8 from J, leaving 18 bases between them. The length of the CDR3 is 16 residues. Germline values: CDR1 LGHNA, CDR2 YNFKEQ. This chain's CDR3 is CASSQGGTSKGYEQFF. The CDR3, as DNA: TGTGCCAGCAGCCAAGGCGGGACCTCGAAGGGATATGAGCAGTTCTTC.

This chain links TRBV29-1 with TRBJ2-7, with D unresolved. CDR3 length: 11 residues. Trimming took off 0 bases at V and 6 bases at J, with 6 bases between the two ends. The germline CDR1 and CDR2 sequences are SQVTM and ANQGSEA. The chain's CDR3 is CSVEDRAEQYF. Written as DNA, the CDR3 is TGCAGCGTTGAAGATCGGGCCGAGCAGTACTTC.

For the CDR3, the DNA is TGTGCCAGCAGTTTCTCCGCCAGGGGGAAATACAATGAGCAGTTCTTC. Protein: CASSFSARGKYNEQFF. V gene TRBV27 combines with J gene TRBJ2-1; 7 bases are shared with TRBD1. The germline V gene has CDR1 MNHEY and CDR2 SMNVEV (reference sequence). V lost 3 bases to trimming and J lost 4 bases; unmatched junction nucleotides: 9. This CDR3 region has 16 residues.

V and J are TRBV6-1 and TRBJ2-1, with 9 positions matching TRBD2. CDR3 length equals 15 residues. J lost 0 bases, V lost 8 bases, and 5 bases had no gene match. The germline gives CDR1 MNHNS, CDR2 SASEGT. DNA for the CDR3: TGTGCCAGCCTTAGCGGGGGATTCTCCTACAATGAGCAGTTCTTC. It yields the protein CASLSGGFSYNEQFF.

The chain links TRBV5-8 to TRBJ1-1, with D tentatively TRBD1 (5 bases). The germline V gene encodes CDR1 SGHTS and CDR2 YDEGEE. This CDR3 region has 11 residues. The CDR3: CGGLETTEAFF. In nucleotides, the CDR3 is TGTGGGGGACTAGAGACCACTGAAGCTTTCTTT.

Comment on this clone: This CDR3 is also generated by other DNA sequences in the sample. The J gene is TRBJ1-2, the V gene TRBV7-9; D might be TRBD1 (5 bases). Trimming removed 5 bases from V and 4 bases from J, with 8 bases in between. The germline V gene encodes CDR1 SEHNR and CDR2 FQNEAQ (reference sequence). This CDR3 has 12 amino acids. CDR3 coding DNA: TGTGCCAGCAGCCTGGGGGTCTATGGCTACACCTTC. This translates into CASSLGVYGYTF.